Presented here are 16 T cell receptor beta chains from one specimen sequenced in a study of cytomegalovirus exposure and HLA in healthy donors. PCR primers comprised 60 Vbeta and 13 Jbeta primers. Repertoires were generated with immunoSEQ multiplex PCR, while TCRdb's copy carries only in-frame clones and drops some. The sample consists of 70,000 to 100,000 clones, 67% of them appearing once. The sequenced material came from PBMCs. The receptors come from a woman aged 45 to 65 in good health and CMV-seropositive.

The CDR3 nucleotides read TGTGCCAGCTCAGGACAGGTGCTAACACCCCTCCACTTT. It is translated as CASSGQVLTPLHF. V usage is TRBV18 and J usage is TRBJ1-6; 7 positions match TRBD1. The CDR3 has 13 residues. The V gene's germline CDR1 is KGHSH and CDR2 LQKENI. The trim removed 5 bases at V and 11 bases at J, leaving 6 bases unmatched.

The chain is built from TRBV5-1 and TRBJ1-2; D might be TRBD1 (6 bases). In germline, CDR1 is SGHRS, CDR2 YFSETQ. The V gene lost 4 bases and the J gene lost 5 bases, with 12 bases spanning the gap. The CDR3 is 13 amino acids. Here the CDR3 reads CASSTQGGYGYTF. The CDR3 DNA sequence: TGCGCCAGCAGCACACAGGGAGGGTATGGCTACACCTTC.

Of note for this clone: At one boundary the junction diverges from the germline segment, which might be a read error. V usage is TRBV13 and J usage is TRBJ2-1; D gene unclear. The CDR3 spans 11 residues. Germline V gene sequence: CDR1 PRHDT, CDR2 FYEKMQ (reference sequence). The CDR3 is CASSSSNEQFF. In nucleotides, the CDR3 is TGTGCCAGCAGCTCCTCCAATGAGCAGTTCTTC. Together with reference TRBV13 and TRBJ2-1, the CDR3 gives the full variable domain: AAGVIQSPRHLIKEKRETATLKCYPIPRHDTVYWYQQGPGQDPQFLISFYEKMQSDKGSIPDRFSAQQFSDYHSELNMSSLELGDSALYFCASSSSNEQFFGPGTRLTVL.

The chain is built from TRBV7-9 and TRBJ1-6, with D maybe TRBD1 (5 bases). The length of the CDR3 is 15 residues. Trimming removed 5 bases at V and 8 bases at J, with 16 bases between. Germline V gene data show CDR1 as SEHNR and CDR2 as FQNEAQ (reference sequence). CDR3 sequence reads: CASSQGMGGDSPLHF. The DNA of the CDR3 is TGTGCCAGCAGCCAAGGGATGGGAGGGGATTCACCCCTCCACTTT.

This clone was observed once. The sample contains more than one DNA sequence encoding this CDR3. This chain links TRBV5-4 with TRBJ1-1; D gene ambiguous. Per the germline V gene, CDR1 is SGHNT and CDR2 is YYREEE (reference sequence). This CDR3 region has 14 residues. Trimming shortened V by 3 bases and J by 7 bases, and 16 bases separated the two germline ends. CDR3: CASSSEPRDFEAFF. In DNA form, the CDR3 reads TGTGCCAGCAGCTCCGAGCCCCGAGATTTTGAAGCTTTCTTT. Full variable domain (missing parts from reference TRBV5-4 and TRBJ1-1): ETGVTQSPTHLIKTRGQQVTLRCSSQSGHNTVSWYQQALGQGPQFIFQYYREEENGRGNFPPRFSGLQFPNYSSELNVNALELDDSALYLCASSSEPRDFEAFFGQGTRLTVV.

The chain links TRBV5-1 to TRBJ1-4, with TRBD1 identical over 9 bases. V lost 4 bases and J lost 8; bases outside the gene matches: 6. Germline assignment: CDR1 SGHRS and CDR2 YFSETQ. The CDR3 is made up of 14 amino acids. This CDR3 reads CASSIGTGREKLFF. The CDR3 DNA reads TGCGCCAGCAGCATCGGGACAGGGCGAGAAAAACTGTTTTTT.

This clone was counted only a few times. V gene TRBV7-3 combines with J gene TRBJ2-2; D gene uncertain. Per the germline V gene, CDR1 is SGHTA and CDR2 is FQGTGA. The CDR3 sequence is 15 residues long. V lost 1 base and J 2 bases, leaving 8 bases between the germline ends. CDR3 sequence (DNA): TGTGCCAGCAGCTTAATGAACAGTAACACCGGGGAGCTGTTTTTT. It specifies CASSLMNSNTGELFF.

This clone was seen only once. The V call is TRBV27, the J call TRBJ1-5, with D unresolved. The V gene lost 0 bases and the J gene lost 1 base, with 7 bases spanning the gap. CDR3 length: 15 residues. From germline, CDR1 is MNHEY and CDR2 SMNVEV (reference sequence). The CDR3 DNA follows: TGTGCCAGCAGTTTATCTCCGGGGAGCAATCAGCCCCAGCATTTT. It is translated as CASSLSPGSNQPQHF.

V and J are TRBV7-9 and TRBJ2-1; TRBD2 agrees at 10 bases. Germline CDR1 and CDR2: SEHNR and FQNEAQ (reference sequence). The length of the CDR3 is 16 residues. With V trimmed by 5 bases and J by 6 bases, 10 bases remained unmatched. This CDR3 reads CASSPRSGGAINEQFF. The CDR3 nucleotides are TGTGCCAGCAGCCCGAGAAGCGGGGGGGCAATCAATGAGCAGTTCTTC.

The chain is built from TRBV7-9 and TRBJ2-3; a weak D match, TRBD2 (6 bases). The CDR3 consists of 14 residues. Germline V gene data show CDR1 as SEHNR and CDR2 as FQNEAQ (reference sequence). The CDR3 coding sequence is TGTGCATATTGGGACTTAGCGGGCACAGATACGCAGTATTTT. Its translation: CAYWDLAGTDTQYF.

The chain combines TRBV28 with TRBJ1-5; 9 bases map to TRBD1. The CDR3 is 15 residues long. The V gene's germline CDR1 is MDHEN and CDR2 SYDVKM. J was trimmed by 2 bases and V by 8 bases; bases with no gene match: 7. CDR3 amino acids: CASYTGGAGNQPQHF. The CDR3 nucleotides read TGTGCCAGCTATACAGGGGGCGCCGGCAATCAGCCCCAGCATTTT.

This clone has just a few counts. V is TRBV9 and J is TRBJ2-3; 13 bases are shared with TRBD2. The CDR3 contains 18 residues. V lost 3 bases, J lost 2 bases, and 9 bases stayed unmatched. Per the germline V gene, CDR1 is SGDLS and CDR2 is YYNGEE. The CDR3 DNA is TGTGCCAGCAGCGCCGAAGGACTAGCGGGGGTCCCCACAGATACGCAGTATTTT. Amino acids: CASSAEGLAGVPTDTQYF.

This clone has just a few counts. Other nucleotide sequences in the sample specify the same CDR3. The V and J genes are TRBV18 and TRBJ1-5; D unclear. Germline V lookup: CDR1 KGHSH, CDR2 LQKENI. V was pared by 3 bases and J by 4 bases, with 7 bases between. This CDR3 has 13 amino acids. Here the CDR3 DNA reads TGTGCCAGCTCACCCCACTCGAATCAGCCCCAGCATTTT. Its translation is CASSPHSNQPQHF.

This clone was seen more than once but under ten times. V gene TRBV11-2 combines with J gene TRBJ1-1; D call uncertain. This CDR3 has 16 amino acids. Deletions cut 5 bases from V and 1 base from J, with 17 bases between. Germline V gene sequence: CDR1 SGHAT, CDR2 FQNNGV. The CDR3 DNA reads TGTGCCAGCAGCCCTACCGCGGGGTGGGGGAACACTGAAGCTTTCTTT. It translates to CASSPTAGWGNTEAFF.

The chain couples TRBV5-1 to TRBJ2-2; D possibly corresponds to TRBD1 (5 bases). Trimming cost V 0 bases and J 3 bases, with 9 bases left between them. CDR1 and CDR2 from the germline V gene are SGHRS and YFSETQ. The CDR3 sequence is 15 residues long. In DNA, the CDR3 is TGCGCCAGCAGCTTGGACAGGCCCGACACCGGGGAGCTGTTTTTT. It translates to CASSLDRPDTGELFF.

The gene calls are TRBV19 and TRBJ2-3; tentatively, D is TRBD1 (5 bases). This CDR3 is built from 15 residues. V lost 1 base and J 0 bases, leaving 8 bases between the germline ends. Germline values: CDR1 LNHDA, CDR2 SQIVND (reference sequence). The CDR3 DNA reads as TGTGCCAGTAGTATAGGGGGCTATAGCACAGATACGCAGTATTTT. This encodes CASSIGGYSTDTQYF.